This T cell receptor beta chain comes out of a study of brain metastases from non-small cell lung cancer. Study findings and constraints: Compared with primary tumors, brain metastases showed less T-cell infiltration. Expanded T-cell clones appeared in around 58% of brain metastases over primaries.

This CDR3 has 12 residues. V was pared by 0 bases and J by 14 bases, with 8 bases between. Assay: immunoSEQ multiplex PCR; the TCRdb copy retains only in-frame clones and omits some. There are roughly 4,700 clones in the sample; roughly 80% occur only once, and under 8.5% lies in the top ten. Only a few counts were recorded for this clone. Its target is not known. The chain has TRBV12-3 or TRBV12-4 and TRBJ1-6; TRBD1 is a possible D gene (5 bases). Sequencing used primary lung tumor tissue. This receptor was obtained from a donor aged 40 or older with non-small cell lung cancer. CDR3 sequence: CASSLAPGALHF. In DNA, the CDR3 is TGTGCCAGCAGTTTAGCGCCGGGGGCCCTCCACTTT.